This TCR beta chain originates from a study of siplizumab effects on memory and regulatory T cells. Study conclusions and caveats: Contribution to the alloresponse seemed major for naive T cells, which also seemed more diverse than memory cells.

A word on this clone: Its matching antigen is unknown.

The method was immunoSEQ multiplex PCR; TCRdb's version includes in-frame clones alone and lacks a portion of them. This table has some 96,000 clones, approximately 91% appearing once. The V end lost 4 bases, the J end lost 5 bases, and 17 bases lay between the germline ends. The CDR3 is made up of 15 amino acids. Per the germline V gene, CDR1 is MGHRA and CDR2 is YSYEKL. The chain employs TRBV4-1 and TRBJ2-5; D not certain. The receptor was isolated from a human donor in good health. Material for sequencing was CD4+ T cells sorted from blood. The CDR3 loop is CASSPETRKVETQYF. The CDR3, as DNA: TGCGCCAGCAGCCCAGAGACCCGAAAAGTGGAGACCCAGTACTTC.